Here is one T cell receptor (beta chain) with its context. Via MiXCR, TCRdb re-called the 5' RACE reads, giving one row per CDR3 protein. The sample holds about 45,000 distinct CDR3 sequences; around 6.8% are singletons and the top ten take under 11%. Germline V gene lookup returns CDR1 DFQATT and CDR2 SNEGSKA (reference sequence). CDR3 length: 20 amino acids. Germline trimming cut 0 bases from V and 1 base from J; bases unmatched to any gene: 12. These data originate in a study of T cells after yellow fever vaccination. This rearrangement joins TRBV20-1 to TRBJ2-1; 13 bases agree with TRBD2. This TCR derives from a man aged 25 to 40 who received the YFV17D yellow fever vaccine. The source material was PBMCs, either bulk or a sorted T-cell subset (CD4+, CD8+, memory, or dextramer-sorted; not recorded which), sampled 45 days after the yellow fever booster vaccination. The CDR3 sequence: CSARDPRTSGSLGSYNEQFF. The CDR3 coding sequence is TGCAGTGCTAGAGACCCCAGGACTAGCGGGAGCTTAGGGTCCTACAATGAGCAGTTCTTC.